The 27 T cell receptor beta chains below all came from one sample that was sequenced in a study of early T cells in non-severe SARS-CoV-2 infection. Via MiXCR, TCRdb re-called the 5' RACE reads, giving one row per CDR3 protein. Of over 55,000 distinct CDR3 sequences listed, 10% are singletons. Sequences were obtained from whole blood. The receptors derive from an adult who was a healthcare worker with PCR-confirmed SARS-CoV-2 infection or an uninfected control (not recorded which).

The chain couples TRBV7-9 to TRBJ2-3; the match to TRBD2 covers 8 bases. V was pared by 5 bases and J by 0 bases, with 10 bases of the junction left unmatched. The length of the CDR3 is 17 residues. The germline V gene encodes CDR1 SEHNR and CDR2 FQNEAQ (reference sequence). Here the CDR3 DNA reads TGTGCCAGCAGCCGTACGATTAGCGGGGAAAGCACAGATACGCAGTATTTT. Translation: CASSRTISGESTDTQYF.

This clonotype was detected only a few times. The chain carries TRBV19 and TRBJ2-2; the D is unclear. The V and J ends lost 3 bases and 4 bases respectively, with 9 bases between them. This CDR3 region has 14 residues. Germline V CDR1 and CDR2: LNHDA, SQIVND (reference sequence). The CDR3 protein is CASSIRVITGELFF. CDR3 sequence (DNA): TGTGCCAGTAGTATCAGAGTGATCACCGGGGAGCTGTTTTTT.

This clonotype occurred a few times. This rearrangement joins TRBV11-2 to TRBJ2-2, with D possibly being TRBD2 (6 bases). Germline CDR1 SGHAT, CDR2 FQNNGV. CDR3 size: 17 residues. V was pared by 5 bases and J by 1 base, with 17 bases between. The chain's CDR3 is CASSPSGSEGNTGELFF. CDR3 nucleotides: TGTGCCAGCAGCCCCTCGGGGTCGGAGGGGAACACCGGGGAGCTGTTTTTT.

This clonotype was observed many times. This sequence joins TRBV10-3 and TRBJ2-1, with 8 bases matching TRBD2. The V segment lost 4 bases and the J segment 9 bases; nucleotides outside the gene matches: 14. The V gene's germline CDR1 is ENHRY and CDR2 SYGVKD. This CDR3 has 16 residues. CDR3 in DNA: TGTGCCATCAGTGGATTGGGGACTAGTGAATCCGGTGAGCAGTTCTTC. It is translated as CAISGLGTSESGEQFF.

This clonotype showed up just a few times. The V and J genes are TRBV12-5 and TRBJ1-3; maybe TRBD1 (5 bases). Germline CDR1 reads LGHNT; CDR2 reads FRNRAP. The CDR3 consists of 12 residues. Trimming cost V 8 bases and J 1 base, with 6 bases left between them. CDR3 nucleotide sequence: TGTGCTAGTACAGGTTCTGGAAACACCATATATTTT. Translated: CASTGSGNTIYF.

Judged by abundance, this clonotype is large. The genes are TRBV9 and TRBJ2-1; D remains ambiguous. The V end lost 3 bases, the J end lost 3 bases, and 19 bases lay between the germline ends. The CDR3 totals 17 residues. Germline V gene data show CDR1 as SGDLS and CDR2 as YYNGEE. The CDR3 region is CASSGEDQSSLYNEQFF. The CDR3 coding sequence is TGTGCCAGCAGCGGAGAGGACCAGAGTTCCCTCTACAATGAGCAGTTCTTC.

This rearrangement joins TRBV3-1 to TRBJ2-1, with D possibly being TRBD2 (6 bases). This CDR3 has 15 amino acids. CDR1 and CDR2 (germline): LGHDT, YNNKEL (reference sequence). Trimming took off 1 base at V and 6 bases at J, with 13 bases between the two ends. The CDR3 DNA reads TGTGCCAGCAGCCAAGTGGAACTAGCCGGCAATGAGCAGTTCTTC. Its translation: CASSQVELAGNEQFF.

The rearrangement joins TRBV7-2 to TRBJ2-7; D call uncertain. V was cut by 4 bases and J by 0 bases, with 13 bases left in between. The CDR3 is 15 residues long. Germline CDR1 is SGHTA and CDR2 is FQGNSA. CDR3 DNA sequence: TGTGCCAGCAGCTCCTCGGGTTTCAGCTCCTACGAGCAGTACTTC. Translated, it gives CASSSSGFSSYEQYF.

This clonotype was picked up a small number of times. The rearrangement joins TRBV12-3 or TRBV12-4 to TRBJ2-2; 14 bases map to TRBD2. The ends lost 6 bases at V and 7 bases at J; junction bases unmatched: 7. CDR3 length: 16 amino acids. The CDR3 here is CASSSTGLAGGGELFF. The CDR3, as DNA: TGTGCCAGCAGCTCAACTGGACTAGCGGGAGGCGGGGAGCTGTTTTTT.

This clonotype was counted between two and nine times. This chain connects TRBV20-1 to TRBJ2-7; unclear D gene. This CDR3 contains 11 residues. V lost 2 bases and J 4 bases, leaving 6 bases between the germline ends. CDR1 and CDR2 from the germline V gene are DFQATT and SNEGSKA (reference sequence). CDR3 coding DNA: TGCAGTGCTAGAAGTCAGTACGAGCAGTACTTC. Amino acids: CSARSQYEQYF.

This clonotype was observed many times. CDR3 DNA: TGTGCCAGCAGCTATCTCGTCGGGGGCCGAGAGACCCAGTACTTC. Translated: CASSYLVGGRETQYF. The chain links TRBV6-6 to TRBJ2-5; either TRBD1 or TRBD2 may fit D (6 bases each). Germline V gene data show CDR1 as MNHNY and CDR2 as SVGAGI (reference sequence). This CDR3 has 15 amino acids. Trimming took 6 bases from V and 4 from J, leaving 18 bases between them.

In its sample, this clonotype was seen many times. The V call is TRBV18, the J call TRBJ2-4, with a weak D call TRBD2 (6 bases). Between the trimmed V and J ends, which lost 5 bases and 7 bases, there was a span of 15 bases. CDR1 KGHSH and CDR2 LQKENI come from the germline V gene. This CDR3 is 14 amino acids long. CDR3: CASSSEPGLNIQYF. The DNA for the CDR3 is TGTGCCAGCTCATCCGAACCGGGACTTAACATTCAGTACTTC.

This clonotype was counted at least ten times. The rearrangement links TRBV7-2 to TRBJ2-5, with D maybe TRBD1 (5 bases). CDR1 and CDR2 (germline): SGHTA, FQGNSA. The CDR3 contains 13 residues. V shed 5 bases and J shed 2 bases, with 9 bases lying between them. The CDR3 DNA reads TGTGCCAGCAGCCCCGACAGTCAAGAGACCCAGTACTTC. Translating gives CASSPDSQETQYF.

With respect to this clonotype: The germline gene is not matched at one end of the junction; a read error may be the cause. This chain joins TRBV4-1 and TRBJ2-7; 12 nucleotides align to TRBD2. Germline V gives CDR1 MGHRA, CDR2 YSYEKL. The CDR3 sequence is 19 residues long. CDR3 sequence (DNA): TGCGCCAGCAACCAAGAGCACGGGACTAGCGGGTGGGGCTCCTACGAGCAGTACTTC. It specifies CASNQEHGTSGWGSYEQYF.

CDR3 region: CASSQDSPPLTF. The CDR3 nucleotides read TGCGCCAGCAGCCAAGATTCACCACCCCTGACTTTC. This chain uses TRBV4-1 with TRBJ2-6; D not resolved. The V end lost 0 bases, the J end lost 15 bases, and 9 bases lay between the germline ends. In germline, CDR1 is MGHRA, CDR2 YSYEKL. This CDR3 is 12 amino acids long.

This chain uses TRBV7-9 with TRBJ2-1; D could derive from TRBD1 or TRBD2 (6 bases each). The CDR3 contains 10 residues. From germline, CDR1 is SEHNR and CDR2 FQNEAQ (reference sequence). V lost 10 bases to trimming and J lost 9 bases, with 10 bases between them. This CDR3 reads CATRGVEQFF. CDR3 nucleotide sequence: TGTGCCACGAGGGGGGTTGAGCAGTTCTTC.

This clonotype has at least ten counts. This chain uses TRBV27 with TRBJ2-1; D is possibly TRBD1 (5 bases). Trimming took off 0 bases at V and 4 bases at J, with 10 bases between the two ends. Germline loops: CDR1 MNHEY, CDR2 SMNVEV (reference sequence). The CDR3 extends over 15 amino acids. The CDR3 loop reads CASSLSDRRYNEQFF. The CDR3 DNA is TGTGCCAGCAGTTTATCCGACAGAAGATACAATGAGCAGTTCTTC.

The V and J genes are TRBV19 and TRBJ2-1; possibly TRBD1 or TRBD2 for D (6 bases each). Germline V gene data show CDR1 as LNHDA and CDR2 as SQIVND (reference sequence). This CDR3 spans 14 amino acids. V lost 10 bases, J lost 8 bases, and 21 bases lay in between. CDR3 DNA: TGTGCCACCAGCGGACGAATTAGGGGGGATGAGCAGTTCTTC. Translating gives CATSGRIRGDEQFF.

This clonotype turned up a few times. CDR3: CSARDPDGTDTQYF. The CDR3 DNA is TGCAGTGCTAGAGATCCGGACGGCACAGATACGCAGTATTTT. The rearrangement links TRBV20-1 to TRBJ2-3; D gene uncertain. The CDR3 contains 14 residues. Trimming removed 0 bases at V and 1 base at J, with 8 bases between. The germline V gene encodes CDR1 DFQATT and CDR2 SNEGSKA (reference sequence).

This clonotype was picked up a small number of times. Here the CDR3 DNA reads TGTGCCATCAGTACCTTTCTGTCCGGAGGGAACACTGAAGCTTTCTTT. It yields the protein CAISTFLSGGNTEAFF. The chain combines TRBV10-3 with TRBJ1-1, with unresolved D. The V end lost 5 bases, the J end lost 1 base, and 17 bases lay between the germline ends. The germline gives CDR1 ENHRY, CDR2 SYGVKD. This CDR3 region has 16 residues.

This clonotype was observed a few times. This chain links TRBV11-1 with TRBJ1-2, with TRBD1 as a possible D gene (5 bases). In germline, CDR1 is SGHAT, CDR2 FQDESV (reference sequence). The CDR3 has 12 residues. V dropped 5 bases and J dropped 3 bases, with 7 bases sitting between them. The CDR3 DNA reads TGTGCCAGCAGCCGAGGGGACTATGGCTACACCTTC. The encoded protein is CASSRGDYGYTF.

This clonotype came up a few times. The chain couples TRBV14 to TRBJ2-3; TRBD2 is a possible D gene (6 bases). V was shortened by 2 bases and J by 0 bases, with 15 bases between the two germline ends. Germline V gene data show CDR1 as SGHDN and CDR2 as FVKESK. The CDR3 is 17 amino acids. The CDR3 region is CASSQLRDSASTDTQYF. CDR3 sequence (DNA): TGTGCCAGCAGCCAACTCCGGGACTCAGCTAGCACAGATACGCAGTATTTT.

This clonotype was recorded at least ten times. This chain links TRBV6-5 with TRBJ2-1, with TRBD2 identical over 14 bases. Losses at the gene ends were 2 bases for V and 3 bases for J; bases not matched to a gene: 9. This CDR3 has 19 amino acids. Germline values: CDR1 MNHEY, CDR2 SVGAGI. The DNA of the CDR3 is TGTGCCAGCAGTTACGGGACTAGCGGGAGATTGGTAAGCTACAATGAGCAGTTCTTC. The encoded protein is CASSYGTSGRLVSYNEQFF.

A few counts support this clonotype. The chain uses TRBV14 and TRBJ1-6; perhaps TRBD1 as D (5 bases). CDR1 and CDR2 (germline): SGHDN, FVKESK. Trimming shortened V by 4 bases and J by 4 bases, and 8 bases separated the two germline ends. This CDR3 region has 14 residues. In DNA form, the CDR3 reads TGTGCCAGCAGCCGGGGGTCTTATAATTCACCCCTCCACTTT. As protein: CASSRGSYNSPLHF.

The rearrangement joins TRBV10-3 to TRBJ2-7; TRBD2 matches 8 bases. This CDR3 is built from 15 residues. V was clipped by 2 bases and J by 5 bases; unmatched bases: 8. Per the germline V gene, CDR1 is ENHRY and CDR2 is SYGVKD. In DNA, the CDR3 is TGTGCCATCAGTGAGAGGCTAGCGGGCCGACACGAGCAGTACTTC. Translated, it gives CAISERLAGRHEQYF.

In its sample, this clonotype was seen a few times. This chain connects TRBV13 to TRBJ2-5; 7 bases align to TRBD2. This CDR3 contains 14 residues. The germline V gene has CDR1 PRHDT and CDR2 FYEKMQ (reference sequence). After removal of 5 bases from V and 5 bases from J, the junction contained 8 bases not matched to a gene. CDR3: CASSRSTSVETQYF. The CDR3 coding sequence is TGTGCCAGCAGCAGGAGCACTAGCGTTGAGACCCAGTACTTC. The full variable domain, its missing parts supplied by reference TRBV13 and TRBJ2-5, is AAGVIQSPRHLIKEKRETATLKCYPIPRHDTVYWYQQGPGQDPQFLISFYEKMQSDKGSIPDRFSAQQFSDYHSELNMSSLELGDSALYFCASSRSTSVETQYFGPGTRLLVL.

This clonotype was detected many times. J is TRBJ2-3 and V is TRBV29-1; D possibly uses TRBD1 or TRBD2 (5 bases each). The CDR3 extends over 15 amino acids. The V and J ends lost 4 bases and 4 bases respectively, with 18 bases between them. Germline V gene data show CDR1 as SQVTM and CDR2 as ANQGSEA. CDR3 DNA sequence: TGCAGCGTTGGAAGAGGGGTTGGTTCTGCAGATACGCAGTATTTT. Translated, it gives CSVGRGVGSADTQYF.